These 11 T cell receptor beta chains were all obtained from the same sample, sequenced in a study of T cells in Graves' hyperthyroidism and ophthalmopathy. Regions amplified from RNA transcripts were the TCR beta CDR3 regions. The TCR CDR3 was amplified in a first-round RT-PCR using the HTBI primer set. A single record per CDR3 protein comes from TCRdb applying MiXCR to the multiplex PCR reads. Of 540,000 or so distinct CDR3 sequences in the sample, 40% to 55% were seen once. Sequences were obtained from peripheral blood or thyroid tissue (not recorded which). These receptors all stem from an adult woman with Graves' disease, either hyperthyroidism or ophthalmopathy (not recorded which).

In this sample, this clonotype turned up many times. The chain links TRBV7-9 to TRBJ2-5, with 7 bases fitting TRBD1. This CDR3 contains 13 residues. Looked up from germline, CDR1 is SEHNR and CDR2 is FQNEAQ (reference sequence). V lost 3 bases to trimming and J lost 4 bases; unmatched junction nucleotides: 2. The CDR3 sequence is CASSFGTAETQYF. The DNA of the CDR3 is TGTGCCAGCAGCTTTGGGACAGCAGAGACCCAGTACTTC.

This clonotype was found many times. The gene calls are TRBV19 and TRBJ1-1; 10 bases line up with TRBD1. The CDR3 has 12 amino acids. V lost 11 bases to trimming and J lost 3 bases; unmatched junction nucleotides: 3. Germline V lookup: CDR1 LNHDA, CDR2 SQIVND (reference sequence). The CDR3 nucleotides are TGTGCCTCGGGACAGGGGTACACTGAAGCTTTCTTT. This gives the protein CASGQGYTEAFF.

V and J are TRBV20-1 and TRBJ1-2; the match to TRBD1 covers 7 bases. The CDR3 runs 14 residues. Trimming cost V 5 bases and J 5 bases; bases outside gene matches: 11. The germline V gene has CDR1 DFQATT and CDR2 SNEGSKA (reference sequence). CDR3 bases: TGCAGTGCTTTGACAGGGACTGTTAGGTATGGCTACACCTTC. Its protein product is CSALTGTVRYGYTF.

This clonotype was counted a few times. The genes are TRBV7-2 and TRBJ2-3, with D possibly TRBD2 on 6 matching bases. This CDR3 is 13 amino acids long. Trimming removed 4 bases at V and 6 bases at J, with 11 bases between. Germline CDR1 SGHTA, CDR2 FQGNSA. The CDR3, as DNA: TGTGCCAGCAGCTACGGGAGTGCGGATACGCAGTATTTT. This codes for CASSYGSADTQYF. Together with reference TRBV7-2 and TRBJ2-3, the CDR3 gives the full variable domain: GAGVSQSPSNKVTEKGKDVELRCDPISGHTALYWYRQSLGQGLEFLIYFQGNSAPDKSGLPSDRFSAERTGGSVSTLTIQRTQQEDSAVYLCASSYGSADTQYFGPGTRLTVL.

The genes are TRBV19 and TRBJ2-7; the D gene is possibly TRBD2 (5 bases). The V end was cut by 1 base, the J end by 2 bases, with 9 bases between. The CDR3 consists of 14 residues. The germline gives CDR1 LNHDA, CDR2 SQIVND (reference sequence). This chain's CDR3 is CASSIGTDTYEQYF. DNA for the CDR3: TGTGCCAGTAGTATAGGGACTGATACCTACGAGCAGTACTTC.

The chain combines TRBV5-1 with TRBJ2-7, with D unclear. The CDR3 runs to 13 residues. CDR1 and CDR2 from the germline V gene are SGHRS and YFSETQ. With 2 bases removed from V and 4 bases from J, the gap between germline ends came to 10 bases. The CDR3 is CASSFGVRYEQYF. The CDR3 coding sequence is TGCGCCAGCAGCTTTGGGGTCAGATACGAGCAGTACTTC.

There are many counts of this clonotype. This chain uses TRBV24-1 with TRBJ1-5, with D possibly matching TRBD1 (6 bases). Germline V gene lookup returns CDR1 KGHDR and CDR2 SFDVKD. V lost 3 bases to trimming and J lost 10 bases, with 12 bases between them. The CDR3 extends over 13 amino acids. CDR3 sequence reads: CATSDTGHQPQHF. The CDR3 DNA sequence: TGTGCCACCAGTGATACGGGACACCAACCCCAGCATTTT.

The gene calls are TRBV7-3 and TRBJ2-1; D call uncertain. Trimming cost V 8 bases and J 5 bases, with 13 bases left between them. CDR3 length equals 13 residues. Germline-derived CDR1 and CDR2 are SGHTA and FQGTGA. The CDR3 sequence: CASSLSAHNEQFF. The CDR3 region has the DNA TGTGCCAGCTCCCTCTCCGCGCACAATGAGCAGTTCTTC.

This chain uses TRBV7-6 with TRBJ1-1; no definite D call. Germline values: CDR1 SGHVS, CDR2 FNYEAQ. Trimming cost V 2 bases and J 3 bases, with 13 bases left between them. The CDR3 contains 15 residues. Here the CDR3 reads CASSLWKGSDTEAFF. As DNA, the CDR3 is TGTGCCAGCAGCTTATGGAAGGGATCGGACACTGAAGCTTTCTTT.

The chain uses TRBV20-1 and TRBJ1-4; TRBD1 matches 10 bases. The V and J ends lost 1 base and 10 bases, in that order; junction bases with no gene match: 6. Germline CDR1 DFQATT, CDR2 SNEGSKA (reference sequence). The CDR3 has 14 residues. CDR3 nucleotide sequence: TGCAGTGCTAGAGTGGGGGGACAGGGGAGAAAACTGTTTTTT. It is translated as CSARVGGQGRKLFF.

The rearrangement uses TRBV29-1 and TRBJ2-2; D may be TRBD1 or TRBD2 (6 bases each). Trimming took 6 bases from V and 2 from J, leaving 19 bases between them. CDR1 and CDR2 (germline): SQVTM, ANQGSEA. This CDR3 region has 16 residues. The CDR3 sequence: CSVLDGGQVNTGELFF. The CDR3 nucleotides are TGCAGCGTCCTAGATGGGGGGCAGGTCAACACCGGGGAGCTGTTTTTT.